This T cell receptor beta chain came from a study of spatial heterogeneity in lung cancer (dated by TCRdb to 2018 to 2020). Looking at the study overall: Donors were some 70 patients with early-stage, untreated non-small cell lung cancer from the lung TRACERx cohort. Follow-up PBMC samples were sequenced whenever available, with a median time to follow-up of roughly 26 months after resection. Beta-chain transcripts were consistently detected in greater numbers than alpha-chain transcripts, which likely reflects a higher abundance of beta-chain transcripts. In the raw uncorrected reads, each unique combination of TCR and UMI appeared on average more than ten times. The study quantitatively compared TCR alpha and beta repertoires across multiple tumor regions, matched nontumor lung and blood in non-small cell lung cancer. Nonsynonymous mutation counts, determined by whole-exome sequencing of tumor tissue, were related to features of the TCR repertoire. Both alpha and beta chains were TCR-sequenced in samples taken at surgery, namely 220 tumor regions, around 70 matched nontumor lung samples and approximately 58 PBMC samples. Beyond this particular receptor, the publication reports: Ubiquitous expanded tumor TCRs were found in blood more often at tumor resection than at routine follow-up. Only roughly 13 patients were included in the comparisons of baseline and follow-up blood repertoires. Additional single-cell paired TCR alpha and beta sequencing was considered necessary to confirm, at a functional level, the hypothesis that regional TCRs recognize regional mutations.

The time point label of this sample denotes: blood at routine non-recurrence follow-up after resection. For TCR sequencing, whole RNA was extracted from tumor and nontumor lung tissue, or from cryopreserved PBMC samples, and no cell sorting was done. Patients were selected for TCR sequencing only if sufficient RNA was available from at least two tumor regions. In this sample, this clonotype turned up many times. Its antigen is currently not known. Nothing much larger sits one base from this clone, and base qualities are not available. Receptors were amplified or captured by 5' RACE. This sample was sequenced with a NextSeq 500. To allow correction of PCR and sequencing errors, the TCR library protocol tagged every TCR cDNA molecule with a unique molecular identifier. The source study handled its data this way. TCR identification, UMI-based error correction and CDR3 extraction were performed with Decombinator tools. Expanded TCRs were defined as those above a frequency of 2 per 1,000, corresponding to the top 1% of the tumor frequency distribution. Renyi diversity was calculated using the R vegan package after each repertoire was subsampled 100 times to 5,000 TCRs. CDR3 similarity networks were built from amino acid triplet string-kernel similarity, with CDR3s being connected when pairwise similarity was above 0.82. TCRdb itself trimmed the public reads at Q25 with fastp, ran MiXCR and retained productive beta chains. Each CDR3 protein appears once, grouped with its most common genes and DNA. These V and J calls originate from TCRdb's pipeline instead of the authors' own analysis. This sample gives 25,000 to 35,000 distinct CDR3 sequences in total; 5.4% of them show up just once. Of the sample, 24% is held by the ten largest clones.

Trimming removed 2 bases from V and 1 base from J, leaving 12 bases between the germline ends. The germline V gene encodes CDR1 SGHNT and CDR2 YYREEE (reference sequence). The CDR3, cysteine through phenylalanine, is 15 amino acids long. Of the read, only the CDR3 DNA is kept; its 45 bases are in frame from base 1. The sequencing here drew on PBMCs, taken at follow-up. This clonotype was sampled from a female donor with early-stage non-small cell lung cancer. The V and J genes are TRBV5-4 and TRBJ1-1; TRBD1 is a possible D gene, resting on 5 matching bases. The CDR3 in this case is CASSLKAGKNTEAFF. The nucleotide sequence is given as TGTGCCAGCAGCTTAAAAGCAGGGAAGAACACTGAAGCTTTCTTT.